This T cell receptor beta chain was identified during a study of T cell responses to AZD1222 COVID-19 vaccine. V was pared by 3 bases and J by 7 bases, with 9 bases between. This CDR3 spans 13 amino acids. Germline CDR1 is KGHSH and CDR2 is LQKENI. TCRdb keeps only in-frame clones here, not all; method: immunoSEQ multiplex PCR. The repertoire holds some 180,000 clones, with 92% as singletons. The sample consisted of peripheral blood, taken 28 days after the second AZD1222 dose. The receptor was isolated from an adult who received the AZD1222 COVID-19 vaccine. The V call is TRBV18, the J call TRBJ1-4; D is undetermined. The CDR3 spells CASSPPTPEKLFF. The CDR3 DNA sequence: TGTGCCAGCTCACCCCCGACACCTGAAAAACTGTTTTTT.